The next 6 T cell receptor beta chains were all read from a single sample in a study of shared clonotypes between healthy human individuals (dated by TCRdb to 2018 to 2020). The library was obtained by the immunoSEQ multiplex PCR assay. Drawn from immuneACCESS, this table holds only the in-frame rearrangements with V and J called that TCRdb kept. Clones are partly lost; checked studies trace under half to an unresolved V gene and leave the rest unexplained. The sample table records some 2.1 million clones; around 96% of these occur just once. More than 0.95% of the sample goes to the ten largest clones. CD8 naive samples consisted of CD45RO-negative cells that were positively selected for CCR7, yielding a CD45RA+CCR7+ population without TemRA cells. Sequencing was carried out using naive CD8+ T cells sorted from blood. The cell subset or site label, as the study defines it: CD45RA+CCR7+. The origin of the receptors is a man between 18 and 29 years old in good health.

With respect to this clone: Other DNA sequences from this sample encode an identical CDR3 as well. The V gene is TRBV14, the J gene TRBJ2-7, with no clear D. The germline V gene encodes CDR1 SGHDN and CDR2 FVKESK. Trimming stripped 0 bases from V and 1 base from J, with 4 bases between. The CDR3 extends over 13 amino acids. The CDR3 spells CASSQDASYEQYF. The CDR3 bases are TGTGCCAGCAGCCAAGATGCATCCTACGAGCAGTACTTC.

The rearrangement uses TRBV4-1 and TRBJ1-6; no clear D gene. There are 15 residues in the CDR3. CDR1 is MGHRA and CDR2 is YSYEKL in the germline V gene. V shed 3 bases and J shed 0 bases, with 6 bases lying between them. The CDR3 loop is CASSQAHSYNSPLHF. The CDR3 DNA reads TGCGCCAGCAGCCAGGCCCACTCCTATAATTCACCCCTCCACTTT.

The V call is TRBV7-9, the J call TRBJ1-1; D remains unclear. Germline assignment: CDR1 SEHNR and CDR2 FQNEAQ (reference sequence). The germline V and J ends were trimmed by 3 bases and 1 base, with 9 bases remaining between them. This CDR3 has 14 residues. CDR3 in DNA: TGTGCCAGCAGCTTTGGAGGGAAGAACACTGAAGCTTTCTTT. Its protein is CASSFGGKNTEAFF.

The CDR3 is CAISESGGGAGETQYF. The CDR3 bases are TGTGCCATCAGTGAGTCAGGCGGGGGGGCTGGAGAGACCCAGTACTTC. The chain carries TRBV10-3 and TRBJ2-5; TRBD2 matches 9 bases. Germline V lookup: CDR1 ENHRY, CDR2 SYGVKD. This CDR3 has 16 amino acids. J lost 4 bases, V lost 0 bases, and 6 bases had no gene match.

The gene calls are TRBV5-6 and TRBJ2-5; 12 nucleotides align to TRBD1. J gave up 4 bases and V 3 bases, and 13 bases lay outside the gene matches. The V gene's germline CDR1 is SGHDT and CDR2 YYEEEE. The CDR3 is made up of 18 amino acids. As DNA, the CDR3 is TGTGCCAGCAGCTCATACGGGACAGGGGGCTGGGTGGTAGAGACCCAGTACTTC. Its protein product is CASSSYGTGGWVVETQYF.

J is TRBJ1-4 and V is TRBV7-6; D perhaps matches TRBD1 (5 bases). The CDR3 spans 14 residues. CDR1 and CDR2 from the germline V gene are SGHVS and FNYEAQ. V was trimmed by 5 bases and J by 5 bases, leaving 12 bases between them. CDR3 DNA: TGTGCCAGCAGCCTGAGGGACGGGAATGAAAAACTGTTTTTT. Residues: CASSLRDGNEKLFF. The full variable domain, with the rest looked up from reference TRBV7-6 and TRBJ1-4, is GAGVSQSPRYKVTKRGQDVALRCDPISGHVSLYWYRQALGQGPEFLTYFNYEAQQDKSGLPNDRFSAERPEGSISTLTIQRTEQRDSAMYRCASSLRDGNEKLFFGSGTQLSVL.